This T cell receptor beta chain was profiled in a study of post-analysis software for immune sequencing data. Study summary: Courses of disease covered relapsing-remitting, secondary progressive and progressive-relapsing multiple sclerosis. Notes on the study in general: Under the F measure, samples that were prepared in one batch clustered strongly together. The study found significantly lower normalized Chao1 diversity in multiple sclerosis patients than in controls. Controls had lower frequencies than patients of 4 or 5 TRBV segments, which included TRBV5-6, TRBV5-1 and TRBV20-1.

This CDR3 contains 12 residues. V shed 6 bases, J shed 5 bases, and the junction held 3 bases outside the gene matches. Presence of unique molecular identifiers characterized the TCR beta cDNA libraries. Between roughly 1 and 10 million T cells gave rise to approximately 520,000 cDNA molecules. In TCRdb, the PCR reads were re-called with MiXCR into one record per CDR3 protein. Among hundreds of thousands of distinct CDR3 sequences, over 35% were seen once, and the ten largest hold 9% to 13%. In this sample, this clonotype turned up a few times. Its antigen is undetermined. The source material was blood. This clonotype was obtained from a girl aged 10-17 years with multiple sclerosis. The chain is built from TRBV12-3 or TRBV12-4 and TRBJ2-5, with 7 positions matching TRBD2. The CDR3 is CASRGLVETQYF. CDR3 DNA: TGTGCCAGCAGAGGACTAGTCGAGACCCAGTACTTC.